Reported below is one TCR beta chain. Source study methods: Estimated nucleated cell counts came from reference gene primer amplification. Data came from immunoSEQ multiplex PCR; TCRdb stores just in-frame clones and leaves some out. The V and J calls and clone size come from that table; D and trimming were worked out from the DNA. The table shows about 69,000 clones, with roughly 88% occurring only once. The sample is drawn from a study of blood T cell repertoires in COVID-19. Across the study: The United States, Italy and Spain provided the acute and convalescent COVID-19 samples. T cells, B-cell-depleted T cells, or PBMCs supplied cDNA or gDNA.

CDR1 is KGHSH, CDR2 LQKENI, per germline. This CDR3 contains 15 residues. The V and J ends lost 2 bases and 7 bases, in that order; junction bases with no gene match: 8. The sequence came from a man aged 30 to 45 with acute or convalescent COVID-19. The material sequenced was peripheral blood. The chain combines TRBV18 with TRBJ2-3; 8 nucleotides agree with TRBD2. CDR3: CASSPGLAGEHTQYF. The CDR3, as DNA: TGTGCCAGCTCACCAGGGCTAGCGGGCGAACATACGCAGTATTTT. Combining the CDR3 with reference TRBV18 and TRBJ2-3 gives the whole variable domain NAGVMQNPRHLVRRRGQEARLRCSPMKGHSHVYWYRQLPEEGLKFMVYLQKENIIDESGMPKERFSAEFPKEGPSILRIQQVVRGDSAAYFCASSPGLAGEHTQYFGPGTRLTVL.